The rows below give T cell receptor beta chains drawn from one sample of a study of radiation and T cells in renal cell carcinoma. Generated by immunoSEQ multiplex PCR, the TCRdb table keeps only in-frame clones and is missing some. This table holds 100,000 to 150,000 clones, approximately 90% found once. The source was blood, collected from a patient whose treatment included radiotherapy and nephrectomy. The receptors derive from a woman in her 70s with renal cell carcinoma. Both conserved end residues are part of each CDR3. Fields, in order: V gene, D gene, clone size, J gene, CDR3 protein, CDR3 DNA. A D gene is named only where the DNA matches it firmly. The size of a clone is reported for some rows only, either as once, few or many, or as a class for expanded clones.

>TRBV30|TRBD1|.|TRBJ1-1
CAWSDTSTGGFTEAFF
TGTGCCTGGAGTGATACTTCCACAGGGGGCTTCACTGAAGCTTTCTTT
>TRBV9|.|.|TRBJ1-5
CASTLFETLSNQPQHF
TGTGCCAGCACTCTTTTTGAGACCCTTAGCAATCAGCCCCAGCATTTT
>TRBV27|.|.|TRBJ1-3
CASTRALEGRNTIYF
TGTGCCAGCACACGGGCATTAGAGGGGCGAAACACCATATATTTT
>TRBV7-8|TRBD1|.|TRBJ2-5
CASSLQGAGETQYF
TGTGCCAGCAGCCTACAGGGGGCTGGAGAGACCCAGTACTTC
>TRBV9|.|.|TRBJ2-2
CASSGYLNTGELFF
TGTGCCAGCAGCGGTTACTTGAACACCGGGGAGCTGTTTTTT
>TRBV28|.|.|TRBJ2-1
CASSFPLGRTGRHEQFF
TGTGCCAGCAGTTTTCCCCTGGGCCGTACGGGGCGTCATGAGCAGTTCTTC
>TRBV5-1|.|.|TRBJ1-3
CASSLSSGNTIYF
TGCGCCAGCAGCCTGAGCTCTGGAAACACCATATATTTT
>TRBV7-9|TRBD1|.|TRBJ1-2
CASSRGQGHYGYTF
TGTGCCAGCAGCCGGGGACAGGGTCACTATGGCTACACCTTC
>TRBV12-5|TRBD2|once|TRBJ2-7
CASGPSRSGGSPYEQYF
TGTGCTAGTGGTCCCTCCCGGAGCGGGGGGTCCCCCTACGAGCAGTACTTC
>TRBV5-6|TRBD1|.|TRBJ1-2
CASSFRDREENGYTF
TGTGCCAGCAGCTTCCGGGACAGGGAGGAAAATGGCTACACCTTC
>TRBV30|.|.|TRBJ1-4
CAWSGKGAVAEKLFF
TGTGCCTGGTCCGGAAAAGGGGCGGTGGCTGAAAAACTGTTTTTT
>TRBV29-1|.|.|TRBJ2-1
CSVESPVQYNEQFF
TGCAGCGTTGAGTCCCCCGTTCAATACAATGAGCAGTTCTTC
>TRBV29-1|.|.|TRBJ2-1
CSVEGAHEQFF
TGCAGCGTTGAAGGGGCCCATGAGCAGTTCTTC
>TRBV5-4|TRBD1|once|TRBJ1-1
CASSPPGQKAFF
TGTGCCAGCAGCCCGCCGGGACAGAAAGCTTTCTTT
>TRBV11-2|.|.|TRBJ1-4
CASSLLQAGREKLFF
TGTGCCAGCAGCTTACTACAGGCAGGAAGGGAAAAACTGTTTTTT
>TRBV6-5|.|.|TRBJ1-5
CASRRTVGNQPQHF
TGTGCCAGCAGACGGACAGTAGGCAATCAGCCCCAGCATTTT
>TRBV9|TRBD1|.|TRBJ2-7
CASSVGQEVSYEQYF
TGTGCCAGCAGCGTGGGACAGGAGGTCTCCTACGAGCAGTACTTC
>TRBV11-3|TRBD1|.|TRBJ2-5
CASSPGTGEAETQYF
TGTGCCAGCAGCCCCGGGACAGGGGAGGCGGAGACCCAGTACTTC
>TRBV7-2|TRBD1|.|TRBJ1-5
CASSRRTGNDQPQHF
TGTGCCAGCAGCCGGCGGACAGGGAACGATCAGCCCCAGCATTTT
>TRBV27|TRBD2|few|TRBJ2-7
CASRSSGAHEQYF
TGTGCCAGCAGGTCTAGCGGGGCCCACGAGCAGTACTTC
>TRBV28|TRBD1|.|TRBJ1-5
CASSLGTGNQPQHF
TGTGCCAGCAGTTTAGGGACAGGGAATCAGCCCCAGCATTTT
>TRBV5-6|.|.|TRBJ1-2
CASSLGDIHTF
TGTGCCAGCAGCTTGGGGGACATCCACACCTTC
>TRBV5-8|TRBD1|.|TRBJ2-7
CASTLGQGAGEQYF
TGTGCCAGCACCCTGGGACAGGGGGCGGGTGAGCAGTACTTC
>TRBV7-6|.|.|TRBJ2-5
CASSLSERQGSQYF
TGTGCCAGCAGCTTGTCGGAGAGGCAAGGGTCCCAGTACTTC
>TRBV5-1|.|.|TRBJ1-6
CASSLRVGDNSPLHF
TGCGCCAGCAGCTTAAGGGTGGGTGATAATTCACCCCTCCACTTT
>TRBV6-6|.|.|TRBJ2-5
CASSSKGTQYF
TGTGCCAGCAGTTCTAAAGGGACCCAGTACTTC
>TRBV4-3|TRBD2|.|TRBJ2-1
CASSQDKGPGGYYNEQFF
TGCGCCAGCAGCCAAGATAAGGGACCCGGGGGGTATTACAATGAGCAGTTCTTC
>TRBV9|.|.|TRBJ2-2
CASSVTEWGAYTGELFF
TGTGCCAGCAGCGTAACGGAATGGGGGGCGTATACCGGGGAGCTGTTTTTT
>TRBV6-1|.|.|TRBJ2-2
CASSEIRGSGELFF
TGTGCCAGCAGTGAAATTAGGGGATCCGGGGAGCTGTTTTTT
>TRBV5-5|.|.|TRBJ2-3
CASSLISTDTQYF
TGTGCCAGCAGCTTGATTAGCACAGATACGCAGTATTTT
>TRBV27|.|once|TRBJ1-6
CASSLLSSSYNSPLHF
TGTGCCAGCAGTTTATTGTCGAGCTCCTATAATTCACCCCTCCACTTT
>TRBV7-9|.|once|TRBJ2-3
CASSLDRPSNTQYF
TGTGCCAGCAGCTTAGATAGGCCATCCAATACGCAGTATTTT
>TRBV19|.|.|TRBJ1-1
CASSISLATEAFF
TGTGCCAGTAGTATAAGCTTGGCCACTGAAGCTTTCTTT
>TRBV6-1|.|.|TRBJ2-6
CASSEAPESAFPGANVLTF
TGTGCCAGCAGTGAAGCGCCAGAGTCAGCTTTTCCTGGGGCCAACGTCCTGACTTTC
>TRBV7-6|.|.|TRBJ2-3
CASSLRPRSTSTDTQYF
TGTGCCAGCAGCTTACGACCAAGATCCACTAGCACAGATACGCAGTATTTT
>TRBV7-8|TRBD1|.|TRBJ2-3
CASSSDRGPQYF
TGTGCCAGCAGCTCCGACAGGGGACCGCAGTATTTT
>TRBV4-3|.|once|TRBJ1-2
CASSQERQRNYGYTF
TGCGCCAGCAGCCAAGAGAGACAACGAAACTATGGCTACACCTTC
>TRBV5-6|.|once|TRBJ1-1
CASSLHRAGWDTEAFF
TGTGCCAGCAGCTTGCACCGGGCAGGTTGGGACACTGAAGCTTTCTTT
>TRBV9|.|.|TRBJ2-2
CASSPGPRSTGELFF
TGTGCCAGCAGCCCTGGTCCCAGGTCCACCGGGGAGCTGTTTTTT
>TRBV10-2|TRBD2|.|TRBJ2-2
CASSVAGGRTGELFF
TGCGCCAGCAGTGTAGCGGGGGGGCGCACCGGGGAGCTGTTTTTT
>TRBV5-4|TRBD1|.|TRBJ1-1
CASSRTGGNTEAFF
TGTGCCAGCAGCCGGACAGGGGGCAACACTGAAGCTTTCTTT
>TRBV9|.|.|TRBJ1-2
CASSTSGINYGYTF
TGTGCCAGCAGCACTTCCGGGATCAACTATGGCTACACCTTC
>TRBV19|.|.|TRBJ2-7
CASASAGGLYEQYF
TGTGCCAGTGCCTCAGCTGGGGGCCTCTACGAGCAGTACTTC
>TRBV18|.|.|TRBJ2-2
CASSPLQAPAGELFF
TGTGCCAGCTCACCACTACAGGCTCCGGCCGGGGAGCTGTTTTTT
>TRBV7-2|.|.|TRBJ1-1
CASSLVYSYTEAFF
TGTGCCAGCAGCTTAGTCTACAGTTACACTGAAGCTTTCTTT
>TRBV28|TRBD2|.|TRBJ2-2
CASSAGGSTGELFF
TGTGCCAGCAGTGCGGGGGGCAGTACCGGGGAGCTGTTTTTT
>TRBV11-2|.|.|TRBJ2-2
CASSAPGHQNTGELFF
TGTGCCAGCAGCGCCCCGGGACACCAGAACACCGGGGAGCTGTTTTTT
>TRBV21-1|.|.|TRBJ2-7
CASSSRGHYEQYF
TGTGCCAGCAGCTCCCGGGGCCACTACGAGCAGTACTTC
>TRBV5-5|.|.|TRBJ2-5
CASSLLPSLETQYF
TGTGCCAGCAGCTTGTTACCTAGTCTAGAGACCCAGTACTTC
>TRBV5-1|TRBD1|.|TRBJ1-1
CASSIGTTGGTEAFF
TGCGCCAGCAGCATAGGTACTACAGGGGGCACTGAAGCTTTCTTT
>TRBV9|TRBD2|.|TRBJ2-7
CASSIGTSGGRYEQYF
TGTGCCAGCAGCATTGGGACTAGCGGGGGACGCTACGAGCAGTACTTC
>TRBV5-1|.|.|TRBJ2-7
CASSLSGVRDEQYF
TGCGCCAGCAGCTTGTCAGGGGTTCGCGACGAGCAGTACTTC
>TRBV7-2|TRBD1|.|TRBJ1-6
CASSRRGGRGNSRDSPLHF
TGTGCCAGCAGCCGCAGGGGGGGCAGGGGGAATTCTAGGGATTCACCCCTCCACTTT
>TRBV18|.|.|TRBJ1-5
CASSEGLKGNQPQHF
TGTGCCAGCTCTGAAGGATTAAAGGGCAATCAGCCCCAGCATTTT
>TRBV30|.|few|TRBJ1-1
CAWSAGTPANTEAFF
TGTGCCTGGAGTGCTGGGACACCAGCTAACACTGAAGCTTTCTTT
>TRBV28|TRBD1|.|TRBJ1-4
CASSLNIQGQVEKLFF
TGTGCCAGCAGTTTAAATATACAGGGGCAAGTTGAAAAACTGTTTTTT